This entry lists 15 T cell receptor beta chains sequenced from one sample in a study of T cell responses to AZD1222 COVID-19 vaccine. Here immunoSEQ multiplex PCR was the method, and the copy in TCRdb shows in-frame clones only, minus some. The sample lists about 110,000 clones, 87% occurring once. This specimen was peripheral blood, taken on day 0 of AZD1222 vaccination. Receptor source: an adult in good health.

CDR3 region: CASGTGRLYEQYF. CDR3 sequence (DNA): TGTGCCAGCGGAACCGGACGGCTCTACGAGCAGTACTTC. J is TRBJ2-7 and V is TRBV12-3 or TRBV12-4; D not certain. The CDR3 is made up of 13 amino acids. Trimming took off 8 bases at V and 3 bases at J, with 14 bases between the two ends.

This chain's CDR3 is CASSWGTGVEAKNIQYF. Written as DNA, the CDR3 is TGTGCCAGTAGTTGGGGGACAGGGGTCGAGGCCAAAAACATTCAGTACTTC. This chain connects TRBV19 to TRBJ2-4; TRBD1 matches at 10 bases. The CDR3 runs to 17 residues. The ends lost 5 bases at V and 1 base at J; junction bases unmatched: 8. Germline V gene sequence: CDR1 LNHDA, CDR2 SQIVND (reference sequence).

The chain links TRBV3-1 (or the pseudogene TRBV3-2) to TRBJ2-3; no definite D call. V was clipped by 4 bases and J by 1 base, with 9 bases between them. The CDR3 runs 14 residues. Germline CDR1 LGHDT, CDR2 YNNKEL (reference sequence). This CDR3 is CASSPARGTDTQYF. CDR3 DNA sequence: TGTGCCAGCAGCCCCGCGCGTGGCACAGATACGCAGTATTTT.

The chain recombines TRBV29-1 with TRBJ2-2, with D possibly TRBD1 on 6 matching bases. CDR3 length equals 13 residues. Germline V CDR1 and CDR2: SQVTM, ANQGSEA. Between the trimmed V and J ends, which lost 4 bases and 3 bases, there was a span of 9 bases. The CDR3 region is CSVAQGYTGELFF. The CDR3 DNA reads TGCAGCGTTGCGCAGGGGTACACCGGGGAGCTGTTTTTT.

J is TRBJ2-1 and V is TRBV15, with 9 positions matching TRBD2. This CDR3 spans 17 amino acids. Germline CDR1 and CDR2: LNHNV and YYDKDF (reference sequence). V dropped 0 bases and J dropped 8; count of bases not matched to a gene: 11. The CDR3 nucleotides are TGTGCCACCAGCAGAGATGTTCGGGGCGGGAGGGCGTATGAGCAGTTCTTC. This encodes CATSRDVRGGRAYEQFF.

The chain couples TRBV4-1 to TRBJ2-7, with 8 bases fitting TRBD1. The germline V gene has CDR1 MGHRA and CDR2 YSYEKL. The CDR3 sequence is 19 residues long. V trimming: 1 base; J trimming: 4 bases; junction bases outside the gene matches: 18. In DNA, the CDR3 is TGCGCCAGCAGCCAAGCCCGTACAGGGGGTAACCCCTCTTTATACGAGCAGTACTTC. Translating it yields CASSQARTGGNPSLYEQYF.

This clone has just a few counts. This rearrangement joins TRBV3-1 (or the pseudogene TRBV3-2) to TRBJ1-5; a weak D match, TRBD1 (5 bases). This CDR3 contains 15 residues. V was trimmed by 0 bases and J by 5 bases, leaving 11 bases between them. CDR1 LGHDT and CDR2 YNNKEL come from the germline V gene (reference sequence). Here the CDR3 DNA reads TGTGCCAGCAGCCAAGAAGACAGACCCTATCAGCCCCAGCATTTT. As protein: CASSQEDRPYQPQHF.

V is TRBV4-1 and J is TRBJ2-2, with 8 positions matching TRBD1. V lost 6 bases, J lost 4 bases, and 4 bases stayed unmatched. The germline V gene has CDR1 MGHRA and CDR2 YSYEKL. The CDR3 has 14 residues. The CDR3 bases are TGCGCCAGCAGTAAGGACAGGGCCACCGGGGAGCTGTTTTTT. Amino acids: CASSKDRATGELFF.

The CDR3 region is CASSQGGAGGTEAFF. DNA for the CDR3: TGTGCCAGCAGCCAAGGGGGGGCAGGCGGCACTGAAGCTTTCTTT. The V gene is TRBV3-1 (or the pseudogene TRBV3-2), the J gene TRBJ1-1; the D gene is possibly TRBD1 (6 bases). The CDR3 sequence is 15 residues long. In germline, CDR1 is LGHDT, CDR2 YNNKEL (reference sequence). Trimming removed 1 base from V and 4 bases from J, with 13 bases in between.

In its sample, this clone was seen once. The chain joins TRBV29-1 to TRBJ2-5; 8 bases are a match to TRBD2. The CDR3 sequence is 16 residues long. Germline CDR1 reads SQVTM; CDR2 reads ANQGSEA. V trimming: 5 bases; J trimming: 5 bases; junction bases outside the gene matches: 16. CDR3 DNA: TGCAGCGTTTCACGGGGGGGGTTTACTGGCCGGGAGACCCAGTACTTC. It encodes CSVSRGGFTGRETQYF.

This sequence joins TRBV7-2 and TRBJ1-6; D is unresolved. With 5 bases removed from V and 5 bases from J, the gap between germline ends came to 13 bases. CDR1 and CDR2 (germline): SGHTA, FQGNSA. The length of the CDR3 is 15 residues. The CDR3 here is CASSPLAVDNSPLHF. The DNA of the CDR3 is TGTGCCAGCAGCCCCTTGGCAGTCGATAATTCACCCCTCCACTTT.

The chain carries TRBV11-2 and TRBJ2-5; D gene unclear. There are 12 residues in the CDR3. With 5 bases removed from V and 5 bases from J, the gap between germline ends came to 9 bases. Germline V gene data show CDR1 as SGHAT and CDR2 as FQNNGV. CDR3: CASSLPRETQYF. DNA of the CDR3: TGTGCCAGCAGCCTCCCGCGCGAGACCCAGTACTTC.

The chain couples TRBV7-2 to TRBJ1-5; no clear D. The germline V gene encodes CDR1 SGHTA and CDR2 FQGNSA. This CDR3 has 13 amino acids. Trimming took 5 bases from V and 4 from J, leaving 9 bases between them. This chain's CDR3 is CASSPDNNQPQHF. Here the CDR3 DNA reads TGTGCCAGCAGCCCCGACAATAATCAGCCCCAGCATTTT.

The V gene is TRBV19, the J gene TRBJ2-5; possibly TRBD2 for D (5 bases). Germline V lookup: CDR1 LNHDA, CDR2 SQIVND (reference sequence). The length of the CDR3 is 12 residues. V was cut by 10 bases and J by 1 base, with 10 bases left in between. CDR3 in DNA: TGTGCCACCCGACGGGGCCAAGAGACCCAGTACTTC. Its translation is CATRRGQETQYF.

The CDR3 here is CASSLAGQSEAFF. DNA of the CDR3: TGTGCCAGCAGCTTAGCGGGACAGTCTGAAGCTTTCTTT. The chain carries TRBV11-1 and TRBJ1-1; 7 bases align to TRBD1. The CDR3 length is 13 residues. Germline CDR1 and CDR2: SGHAT and FQDESV (reference sequence). V shed 0 bases, J shed 6 bases, and the junction held 1 base outside the gene matches.